This T cell receptor beta chain was recorded in a study of CD8 T cells in Susac syndrome. Study-wide context: Active disease was present in roughly 6 of the sequenced Susac syndrome patients, and remission in fewer than 10. There were Susac syndrome patients who were therapy-naive at blood draw, others on corticosteroids, and others on intravenous immunoglobulin alone.

Trimming pared 7 bases from V and 14 bases from J, leaving 18 bases between. From germline, CDR1 is MNHEY and CDR2 SVGAGI. The CDR3 spans 13 residues. This clonotype was seen only once. RNA in amounts of roughly 0.5 to 1 ug was reverse transcribed with random hexamers. An immunoSEQ multiplex PCR generated amplified TCR beta CDR3 products spanning 54 Vbeta and 13 Jbeta. In TCRdb, the immunoSEQ multiplex PCR reads were re-called with MiXCR into one record per CDR3 protein. This sample yields some 210,000 distinct CDR3 sequences, of which roughly 93% are seen a single time; 0.15% to 0.2% belongs to the top ten.

The sequenced sample was CD4+ T cells from PBMCs. The chain recombines TRBV6-5 with TRBJ1-6; D not certain. The source of this sequence is a human donor with Susac syndrome. The CDR3 sequence: CASTQDHLGSLHF. The CDR3 DNA is TGTGCCAGCACTCAAGACCATTTGGGATCCCTCCACTTT.